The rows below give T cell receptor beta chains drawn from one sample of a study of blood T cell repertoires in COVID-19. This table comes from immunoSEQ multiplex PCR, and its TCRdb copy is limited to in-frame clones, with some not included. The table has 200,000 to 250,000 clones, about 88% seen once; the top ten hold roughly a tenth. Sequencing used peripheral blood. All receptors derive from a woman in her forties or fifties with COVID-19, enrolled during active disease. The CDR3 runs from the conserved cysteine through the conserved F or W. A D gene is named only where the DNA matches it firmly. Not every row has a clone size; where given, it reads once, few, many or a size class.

TGTGCCACTCAAGTAAACCGGGGGAAAAACATTCAGTACTTC	CATQVNRGKNIQYF	-	-	TRBV19	TRBJ2-4
TGCGCCAGCAGCTTGGATCTATCTGGGGCCAACGTCCTGACTTTC	CASSLDLSGANVLTF	-	-	TRBV5-1	TRBJ2-6
TGTGCCAGCAGCTTAGGGACAGGGTTGAACACTGAAGCTTTCTTT	CASSLGTGLNTEAFF	TRBD1	-	TRBV13	TRBJ1-1
TGTGCCAGCAGCTTAGAGGGAGGGGGGCATGAGCAGTTCTTC	CASSLEGGGHEQFF	-	-	TRBV7-3	TRBJ2-1
TGTGCCAGCAGTTTAGGGACTAGAGGTGAGCAGTTCTTC	CASSLGTRGEQFF	TRBD2	-	TRBV12-3/TRBV12-4	TRBJ2-1
TGTGCCAGCAGCGGGCAGACAGGGGTCGAGACCCAGTACTTC	CASSGQTGVETQYF	TRBD1	-	TRBV5-8	TRBJ2-5
TGTGCCACCAGTGACAGGGGGGACATTCAGTACTTC	CATSDRGDIQYF	-	-	TRBV24-1	TRBJ2-4
TGTGCCAGCAGCGAATCAGGGATGGGATACACTGAAGCTTTCTTT	CASSESGMGYTEAFF	-	-	TRBV5-6	TRBJ1-1
TGTGCCAGCAGCTTAACGGCAGGGGCCTACGAGCAGTACTTC	CASSLTAGAYEQYF	-	once	TRBV7-8	TRBJ2-7
TGTGCCAGCAGCTCTGGGACTAGCGGGGCTTCCAATGAGCAGTTCTTC	CASSSGTSGASNEQFF	TRBD2	-	TRBV13	TRBJ2-1
TGTGCCAGCAGGGGCGACACCGGGGAGCTGTTTTTT	CASRGDTGELFF	-	few	TRBV3-1/TRBV3-2	TRBJ2-2
TGCGCCAGCAGCTTTAGCGGGGGGGCACATGATACGCAGTATTTT	CASSFSGGAHDTQYF	TRBD2	-	TRBV5-1	TRBJ2-3
TGCGCCAGCAGCCCAGTATCGCAGGGGGCGAATGGCTACACCTTC	CASSPVSQGANGYTF	TRBD1	-	TRBV4-1	TRBJ1-2
TGTGCCAGCAGTTACTCGCGTTTAACCACTGAAGCTTTCTTT	CASSYSRLTTEAFF	-	-	TRBV6-5	TRBJ1-1
TGTGCCAGCGTTGACAGGAGTTATGGCTACACCTTC	CASVDRSYGYTF	-	-	TRBV2	TRBJ1-2
TGTGCCAGCTCCCCCCCACAGGGCATGAACACCGGGGAGCTGTTTTTT	CASSPPQGMNTGELFF	-	few	TRBV18	TRBJ2-2
TGTGCCAGCAGTTACAATTCCCGGAGGGCCAAAAACATTCAGTACTTC	CASSYNSRRAKNIQYF	-	-	TRBV6-5	TRBJ2-4
TGTGCCAGCAGCCCCGTGGGCGGTAACGTATTGGAGGACACCATATATTTT	CASSPVGGNVLEDTIYF	-	-	TRBV11-3	TRBJ1-3
TGTGCCGCCAACTTTATGGGGGCAGGAACCGGGGAGCTGTTTTTT	CAANFMGAGTGELFF	-	-	TRBV7-2	TRBJ2-2
TGTGCCAGCAGCCCCCGGGGGGGTCTCTCCTACAATGAGCAGTTCTTC	CASSPRGGLSYNEQFF	TRBD2	-	TRBV5-8	TRBJ2-1
TGTGCCAGTAGTATTGGCAGGGGTAAAGCTTTCTTT	CASSIGRGKAFF	-	-	TRBV19	TRBJ1-1
TGTGCCAGCAGCCCCCGGGAGGGGGGCGCAGGAAACATTCAGTACTTC	CASSPREGGAGNIQYF	TRBD2	-	TRBV4-2	TRBJ2-4
TGTGCCAGCAGCCCTCGAGTCGGACAGGGAGACGAAAAACTGTTTTTT	CASSPRVGQGDEKLFF	TRBD1	-	TRBV5-6	TRBJ1-4
TGTGCCAGCAGCGTTGGCAGACAGACCACCGGGGAGCTGTTTTTT	CASSVGRQTTGELFF	-	-	TRBV9	TRBJ2-2
TGTGCCAGCAGCCGGGGACTACTGAGAGATACGCAGTATTTT	CASSRGLLRDTQYF	TRBD2	-	TRBV9	TRBJ2-3
TGTGCCAGCAGCTTGGCCGGAGGACCTGGAAACACCATATATTTT	CASSLAGGPGNTIYF	-	few	TRBV5-5	TRBJ1-3
TGTGCCACCAGCAGGCAGGGTATTAGCAATCAGCCCCAGCATTTT	CATSRQGISNQPQHF	-	once	TRBV15	TRBJ1-5
TGTGCCAGTAGTATAACATTCGGGCAGGGGAAACAGCCCCAGCATTTT	CASSITFGQGKQPQHF	-	once	TRBV19	TRBJ1-5
TGCGCCAGCAGCCAAGATCTTGATCAGCCCCAGCATTTT	CASSQDLDQPQHF	-	-	TRBV4-3	TRBJ1-5
TGTGCCCAGGGATTGCGCCGGGACAGTAATTCACCCCTCCACTTT	CAQGLRRDSNSPLHF	TRBD1	-	TRBV24-1	TRBJ1-6
TGTGCCAGCCTCATAGCGAGGGACACTGAAGCTTTCTTT	CASLIARDTEAFF	-	-	TRBV7-2	TRBJ1-1
TGTGCCAGCAGTGACACAGCTGGTAGGTGGGGGCCCTACAATGAGCAGTTCTTC	CASSDTAGRWGPYNEQFF	-	-	TRBV25-1	TRBJ2-1
TGCGCCAGCAGTGAGGGCAGGGCCTATGGCTACACCTTC	CASSEGRAYGYTF	-	-	TRBV10-2	TRBJ1-2
TGTGCCAGCAGCACCGGGGGGTATGAGCAGTTCTTC	CASSTGGYEQFF	TRBD2	-	TRBV28	TRBJ2-1
TGTGCCAGCACCCACGGGACAGGGTCAACTGGGGCCAACGTCCTGACTTTC	CASTHGTGSTGANVLTF	TRBD1	-	TRBV7-8	TRBJ2-6
TGTGCCAGCAGCTCCACATTCGACAGTATCTATGGCTACACCTTC	CASSSTFDSIYGYTF	-	-	TRBV6-1	TRBJ1-2
TGTGCCAGCAGTGGAGCCTATGGCTACACCTTC	CASSGAYGYTF	-	-	TRBV25-1	TRBJ1-2
TGCGCCAGCAGCCAAGCCGTACAGGGAACTGCCCATTCACCCCTCCACTTT	CASSQAVQGTAHSPLHF	-	-	TRBV4-1	TRBJ1-6
TGTGCCAGCAGCATCCGGGAATTCTCCTACGAGCAGTACTTC	CASSIREFSYEQYF	-	-	TRBV9	TRBJ2-7
TGTGCCAGCAGCTTGGGAACAGGCCACTTGAACACTGAAGCTTTCTTT	CASSLGTGHLNTEAFF	-	-	TRBV5-6	TRBJ1-1
TGTGCCAGTAGTATAGATCTTGCAGGGGTTGGAAACATTCAGTACTTC	CASSIDLAGVGNIQYF	-	-	TRBV19	TRBJ2-4
TGTGCCAGCAGTTCGGGACAGGGTGGATATGGCTACACCTTC	CASSSGQGGYGYTF	TRBD1	once	TRBV28	TRBJ1-2
TGTGCCACCAGTGATTTTCCCGGACAGGGGAGAGAGACCCAGTACTTC	CATSDFPGQGRETQYF	TRBD1	once	TRBV24-1	TRBJ2-5
TGTGCCAGCAGGCGGACACTCCTCACAGATACGCAGTATTTT	CASRRTLLTDTQYF	-	few	TRBV14	TRBJ2-3
TGCGCCAGCAGCCCACCCTCCGGGGGGGGGCCGTACAATGAGCAGTTCTTC	CASSPPSGGGPYNEQFF	TRBD2	-	TRBV5-1	TRBJ2-1
TGTGCCAGCAGTTTAACCGGACTAGCGGGGTACACAGATACGCAGTATTTT	CASSLTGLAGYTDTQYF	TRBD2	-	TRBV28	TRBJ2-3
TGTGCCAGCAGTGGCTGGACAGGGTACTTGGGGGGGGAGCTGTTTTTT	CASSGWTGYLGGELFF	TRBD1	once	TRBV25-1	TRBJ2-2
TGTGCCAGCAGCTTTCGGGGGACCTACGAGCAGTACTTC	CASSFRGTYEQYF	-	-	TRBV11-3	TRBJ2-7
TGTGCCACCAGCAGAGATGGGCTTCCACGGAATCAGCCCCAGCATTTT	CATSRDGLPRNQPQHF	-	-	TRBV15	TRBJ1-5
TGTGCCAGCAGCCTCGAGAACAGTCTAAGGGGCGAGCAGTACTTC	CASSLENSLRGEQYF	-	-	TRBV3-1/TRBV3-2	TRBJ2-7
TGTGCCTGGAGCTTCCAGGGTAACTATGGCTACACCTTC	CAWSFQGNYGYTF	-	-	TRBV30	TRBJ1-2
TGTGCCAGCTCACCCGGACAGGGGCTAGGCTACACCTTC	CASSPGQGLGYTF	TRBD1	-	TRBV18	TRBJ1-2
TGTGCCACCAGTGATTCCAGGACAGGGGGAGGTTATACTGAAGCTTTCTTT	CATSDSRTGGGYTEAFF	TRBD1	once	TRBV24-1	TRBJ1-1
TGTGCCAGCATGGGACAGACCTCCTATAATTCACCCCTCCACTTT	CASMGQTSYNSPLHF	TRBD1	-	TRBV2	TRBJ1-6
TGTGCCAGCTCGAAGATTCAGGGGGGTGGCTACACCTTC	CASSKIQGGGYTF	TRBD1	-	TRBV25-1	TRBJ1-2
TGCGCCAGCAGCCAAGATCCCCCGGGGGGGACCGGGGCCAACGTCCTGACTTTC	CASSQDPPGGTGANVLTF	TRBD2	-	TRBV4-1	TRBJ2-6
TGTGCCAGTAGCACTAGACAGGTCGTCGGTGACTATGGCTACACCTTC	CASSTRQVVGDYGYTF	-	-	TRBV19	TRBJ1-2
TGTGCCAGCTCCACGGGGGAAACCTACGAGCAGTACTTC	CASSTGETYEQYF	-	-	TRBV18	TRBJ2-7